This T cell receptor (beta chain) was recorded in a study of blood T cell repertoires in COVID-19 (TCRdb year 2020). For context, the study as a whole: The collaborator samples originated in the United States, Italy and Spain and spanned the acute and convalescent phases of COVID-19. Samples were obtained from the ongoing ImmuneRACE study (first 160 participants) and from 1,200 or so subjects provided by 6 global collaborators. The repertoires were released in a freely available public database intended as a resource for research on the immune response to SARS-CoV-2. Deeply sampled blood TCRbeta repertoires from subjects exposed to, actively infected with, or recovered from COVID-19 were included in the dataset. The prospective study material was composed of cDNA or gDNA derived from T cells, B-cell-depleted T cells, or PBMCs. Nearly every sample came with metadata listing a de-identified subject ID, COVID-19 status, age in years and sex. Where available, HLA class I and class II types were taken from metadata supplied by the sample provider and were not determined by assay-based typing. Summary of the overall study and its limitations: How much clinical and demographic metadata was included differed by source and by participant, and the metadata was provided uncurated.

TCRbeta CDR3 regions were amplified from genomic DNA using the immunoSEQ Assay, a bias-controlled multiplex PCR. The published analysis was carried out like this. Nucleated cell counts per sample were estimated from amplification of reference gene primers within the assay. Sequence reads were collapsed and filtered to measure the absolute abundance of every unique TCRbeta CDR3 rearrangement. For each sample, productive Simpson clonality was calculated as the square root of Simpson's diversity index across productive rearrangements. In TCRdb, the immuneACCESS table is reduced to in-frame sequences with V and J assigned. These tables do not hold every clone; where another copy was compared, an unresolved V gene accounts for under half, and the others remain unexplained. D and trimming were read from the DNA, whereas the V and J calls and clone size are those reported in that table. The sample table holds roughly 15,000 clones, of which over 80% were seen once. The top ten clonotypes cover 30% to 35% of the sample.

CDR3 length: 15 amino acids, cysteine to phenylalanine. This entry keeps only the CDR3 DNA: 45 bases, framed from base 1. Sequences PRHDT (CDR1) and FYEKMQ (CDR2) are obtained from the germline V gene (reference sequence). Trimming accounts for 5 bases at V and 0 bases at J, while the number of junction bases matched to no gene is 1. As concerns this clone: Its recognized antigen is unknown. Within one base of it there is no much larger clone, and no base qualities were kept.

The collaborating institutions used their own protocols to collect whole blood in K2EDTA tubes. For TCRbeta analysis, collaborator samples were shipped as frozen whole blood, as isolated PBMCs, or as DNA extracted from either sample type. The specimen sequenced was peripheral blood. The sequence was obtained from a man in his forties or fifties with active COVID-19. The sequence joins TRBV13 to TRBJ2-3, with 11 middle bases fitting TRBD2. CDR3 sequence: CASSGTSGSTDTQYF. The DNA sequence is TGTGCCAGCAGCGGGACTAGCGGTAGCACAGATACGCAGTATTTT.